These 19 T cell receptor beta chains share one sample of origin, sequenced in a study of CD8 T cells in Susac syndrome. RNA totalling about 0.5 to 1 ug underwent reverse transcription with random hexamers. TCRdb reanalysed the immunoSEQ multiplex PCR reads using MiXCR and keeps one entry per CDR3 protein. The sample lists 110,000 or so distinct CDR3 sequences, 85% to 95% occurring once. Sequenced material: CD4+ T cells from PBMCs. The source is a human donor with multiple sclerosis.

The chain joins TRBV29-1 to TRBJ1-4; TRBD1 matches 8 bases. V lost 7 bases, J lost 7 bases, and 5 bases stayed unmatched. There are 12 residues in the CDR3. The V gene's germline CDR1 is SQVTM and CDR2 ANQGSEA. The CDR3 DNA follows: TGCAGCGCTGGGGACAGGCTTGAAAAACTGTTTTTT. Its translation is CSAGDRLEKLFF.

The chain combines TRBV18 with TRBJ1-2, with D perhaps TRBD1 (5 bases). Germline V gene lookup returns CDR1 KGHSH and CDR2 LQKENI. The length of the CDR3 is 14 residues. With 3 bases removed from V and 2 bases from J, the gap between germline ends came to 10 bases. CDR3 sequence (DNA): TGTGCCAGCTCACCTGAGACAGACAACTATGGCTACACCTTC. This codes for CASSPETDNYGYTF.

The chain links TRBV4-3 to TRBJ1-5; D might be TRBD1 (5 bases). V was shortened by 4 bases and J by 4 bases, with 11 bases between the two germline ends. The CDR3 length is 14 residues. Germline V gives CDR1 LGHNA, CDR2 YSLEER. The CDR3 DNA is TGCGCCAGCAGCCGAGACAGCCAAAATCAGCCCCAGCATTTT. This codes for CASSRDSQNQPQHF.

This rearrangement joins TRBV5-6 to TRBJ1-1; TRBD1 agrees at 7 bases. The ends lost 3 bases at V and 0 bases at J; junction bases unmatched: 8. The CDR3 covers 16 residues. Germline V gene data show CDR1 as SGHDT and CDR2 as YYEEEE. This CDR3 reads CASSYDTGALNTEAFF. Here the CDR3 DNA reads TGTGCCAGCAGCTATGATACAGGGGCCTTGAACACTGAAGCTTTCTTT.

J is TRBJ2-7 and V is TRBV30, with D hard to call. Looked up from germline, CDR1 is GTSNPN and CDR2 is SVGIG (reference sequence). Trimming shortened V by 0 bases and J by 2 bases, and 8 bases separated the two germline ends. This CDR3 contains 13 residues. The CDR3 protein is CAWSVKGAYEQYF. The CDR3 region has the DNA TGTGCCTGGAGTGTAAAAGGAGCCTACGAGCAGTACTTC.

J is TRBJ1-5 and V is TRBV19; the D is unclear. Between the trimmed V and J ends, which lost 4 bases and 3 bases, there was a span of 10 bases. This CDR3 has 14 amino acids. In germline, CDR1 is LNHDA, CDR2 SQIVND (reference sequence). The CDR3 here is CASSRVALNQPQHF. The CDR3 region has the DNA TGTGCCAGTAGTAGAGTTGCCCTCAATCAGCCCCAGCATTTT.

The chain couples TRBV20-1 to TRBJ1-4, with a possible D match to TRBD1 (5 bases). The CDR3 spans 15 residues. The germline V gene encodes CDR1 DFQATT and CDR2 SNEGSKA (reference sequence). The V gene lost 3 bases and the J gene lost 1 base, with 12 bases spanning the gap. In nucleotides, the CDR3 is TGCAGTGCTAGCCGCACCGGGGGAACTAATGAAAAACTGTTTTTT. It specifies CSASRTGGTNEKLFF.

This chain connects TRBV30 to TRBJ1-2; TRBD1 matches at 8 bases. CDR3 length equals 13 residues. CDR1 is GTSNPN, CDR2 SVGIG, per germline (reference sequence). Trimming took 4 bases from V and 2 from J; bases not matched to a gene: 3. The CDR3 DNA sequence: TGTGCCTGGACAGGGGGCATCAACTATGGCTACACCTTC. Protein sequence: CAWTGGINYGYTF.

The CDR3 reads CASSYDRVYGYTF. The DNA for the CDR3 is TGTGCCAGCAGTTACGACAGGGTGTATGGCTACACCTTC. V usage is TRBV6-2 or TRBV6-3 and J usage is TRBJ1-2, with 7 bases lining up with TRBD1. Per germline, CDR1 MNHEY and CDR2 SVGEGT. The J segment lost 5 bases and the V segment lost 2 bases, leaving 2 bases of the junction unmatched. This CDR3 has 13 amino acids.

This clonotype was detected only once. The V gene is TRBV3-1, the J gene TRBJ2-1, with 9 nucleotides matching TRBD2. The CDR3 extends over 15 amino acids. V shed 4 bases and J 0 bases; nucleotides not matched to a gene: 1. The V gene's germline CDR1 is LGHDT and CDR2 YNNKEL (reference sequence). CDR3 region: CASSPSGTSYNEQFF. DNA of the CDR3: TGTGCCAGCAGCCCTAGCGGGACCTCCTACAATGAGCAGTTCTTC.

The chain links TRBV3-1 to TRBJ1-5; D is unresolved. The germline gives CDR1 LGHDT, CDR2 YNNKEL (reference sequence). V was cut by 1 base and J by 0 bases, with 19 bases left in between. This CDR3 spans 19 amino acids. The CDR3 coding sequence is TGTGCCAGCAGCCAAGCACCCCCCGTAGGGCCTTATAGCAATCAGCCCCAGCATTTT. It translates to CASSQAPPVGPYSNQPQHF.

V gene TRBV20-1 combines with J gene TRBJ2-3; the match to TRBD2 covers 12 bases. This CDR3 contains 15 residues. Unmatched junction bases numbered 10, after V lost 6 bases and J lost 6 bases. Per the germline V gene, CDR1 is DFQATT and CDR2 is SNEGSKA (reference sequence). CDR3 region: CSANPLAGGQDTQYF. The CDR3 nucleotides are TGCAGTGCAAATCCACTAGCGGGGGGCCAGGATACGCAGTATTTT.

The chain recombines TRBV14 with TRBJ2-7, with TRBD2 as a possible D gene (5 bases). Between the trimmed V and J ends, which lost 0 bases and 7 bases, there was a span of 13 bases. This CDR3 is 14 amino acids long. CDR1 is SGHDN and CDR2 is FVKESK in the germline V gene. CDR3 sequence (DNA): TGTGCCAGCAGCCAAGAAGGACTCTTTAGGGAGCAGTACTTC. Translating it yields CASSQEGLFREQYF.

The chain joins TRBV29-1 to TRBJ2-2; D might be TRBD1 or TRBD2, each matching 5 bases. Deletions cut 4 bases from V and 6 bases from J, with 9 bases between. This CDR3 is built from 12 residues. Germline V gene lookup returns CDR1 SQVTM and CDR2 ANQGSEA. The DNA of the CDR3 is TGCAGCGTTGGAGGGACGTCCGGGGAGCTGTTTTTT. Amino acid sequence: CSVGGTSGELFF.

The rearrangement links TRBV6-2 or TRBV6-3 to TRBJ2-7; 7 nucleotides align to TRBD1. The CDR3 has 16 residues. The V gene end was trimmed by 2 bases and the J gene end by 0 bases; junction bases not matched to a gene: 7. The germline V gene has CDR1 MNHEY and CDR2 SVGEGT. In DNA, the CDR3 is TGTGCCAGCAGTTACACCCCGGGACAGAGCTCCTACGAGCAGTACTTC. As protein: CASSYTPGQSSYEQYF.

DNA for the CDR3: TGTGCCAGCAGCTCCCTAGGCCCCACCGGTGGTACGCAGTATTTT. Translation gives CASSSLGPTGGTQYF. This sequence joins TRBV7-9 and TRBJ2-3; D unclear. Germline V lookup: CDR1 SEHNR, CDR2 FQNEAQ (reference sequence). The CDR3 runs 15 residues. The V end was cut by 4 bases, the J end by 8 bases, with 19 bases between.

The chain has TRBV30 and TRBJ1-6; D unclear. Deletions cut 3 bases from V and 7 bases from J, with 10 bases between. This CDR3 comprises 13 residues. Germline V gene sequence: CDR1 GTSNPN, CDR2 SVGIG (reference sequence). As DNA, the CDR3 is TGTGCCTGGAGGTCCCAGGTAAATTCACCCCTCCACTTT. This sequence encodes CAWRSQVNSPLHF.

The rearrangement uses TRBV6-4 and TRBJ1-2; the D is unclear. Trimming shortened V by 2 bases and J by 4 bases, and 8 bases separated the two germline ends. Germline V lookup: CDR1 MRHNA, CDR2 SNTAGT. This CDR3 spans 13 amino acids. CDR3 sequence: CASSDEVGYGYTF. DNA of the CDR3: TGTGCCAGCAGTGACGAGGTGGGCTATGGCTACACCTTC.

This clonotype was recorded only once. This chain links TRBV28 with TRBJ2-7; 8 nucleotides agree with TRBD1. This CDR3 has 15 amino acids. Germline CDR1 is MDHEN and CDR2 is SYDVKM. J was trimmed by 0 bases and V by 3 bases; bases with no gene match: 4. Here the CDR3 reads CASSLTGVSSYEQYF. CDR3 sequence (DNA): TGTGCCAGCAGTTTGACAGGGGTTAGCTCCTACGAGCAGTACTTC.